This entry features one T cell receptor (beta chain) sequence. Its antigen is still unknown. This entry is derived from a study of OX40 agonist ivuxolimab in advanced cancers. The V segment lost 3 bases and the J segment 5 bases; nucleotides outside the gene matches: 6. CDR3 length equals 15 residues. Germline V gene sequence: CDR1 SEHNR, CDR2 FQNEAQ (reference sequence). Study-level findings and limits: Expanded clones belonging to CD8+ T cells outnumbered, on average, those of CD4+.

Sequencing used immunoSEQ multiplex PCR; TCRdb keeps in-frame clones, though not all of them. The sample yields roughly 13,000 clones, under 85% seen once. V is TRBV7-9 and J is TRBJ2-2; 7 nucleotides agree with TRBD2. The TCR originated in an adult with an advanced solid tumor such as melanoma, head and neck, liver or kidney cancer. The sample consisted of CD4+ or CD8+ T cells sorted from blood, taken in a trial of the OX40 agonist ivuxolimab. The CDR3 DNA reads TGTGCCAGCAGCTTGACTAGCCAAAGTACCGGGGAGCTGTTTTTT. Translated: CASSLTSQSTGELFF.